There are a few counts of the clone carrying this TCR beta chain. What it binds is not known. CD25-based Treg depletion was applied to purified naive CD4+ T cells. The study's findings and limits: Greatest tumor Treg TCR overlap was with tumor naive CD4+ cells.

A single record per CDR3 protein comes from TCRdb applying MiXCR to the 5' RACE reads. This table holds 45,000 to 60,000 distinct CDR3 sequences, approximately 23% found once. With 0 bases clipped from V and 7 bases from J, the junction kept 8 bases outside the gene matches. CDR3 length: 16 residues. Germline CDR1 reads SEHNR; CDR2 reads FQNEAQ (reference sequence). The receptor's source is a female donor with breast cancer. The rearrangement uses TRBV7-9 and TRBJ1-3, with 8 bases that match TRBD1. The sequenced material came from tumor-infiltrating naive CD4+ T cells sorted from the breast tumor. Regarding subset: naive CD4+ T cells, CD4+CD45RA+CD25-. The CDR3 sequence is CASSLAGQGRPNTIYF. The CDR3 DNA follows: TGTGCCAGCAGCTTAGCTGGACAGGGTAGACCCAACACCATATATTTT.